Each of the 21 T cell receptor beta chains below was sequenced from the same sample in a study of blood T cell repertoires in COVID-19. Repertoires were generated with immunoSEQ multiplex PCR, while TCRdb's copy carries only in-frame clones and drops some. Among 150,000 to 200,000 clones listed, 85% to 95% were seen once. The sequenced sample consisted of peripheral blood. These receptors originate from a woman between 45 and 65 years old with acute or convalescent COVID-19.

This chain links TRBV19 with TRBJ2-2; possible D gene TRBD2, 6 bases. Per the germline V gene, CDR1 is LNHDA and CDR2 is SQIVND (reference sequence). V lost 3 bases to trimming and J lost 4 bases, with 12 bases between them. This CDR3 has 15 amino acids. The CDR3 DNA is TGTGCCAGTAGTATGGGGGGAGTGAGCACCGGGGAGCTGTTTTTT. Its protein is CASSMGGVSTGELFF.

This sequence joins TRBV19 and TRBJ1-5; 10 positions match TRBD1. V trimming: 6 bases; J trimming: 6 bases; junction bases outside the gene matches: 5. This CDR3 spans 14 amino acids. CDR1 and CDR2 from the germline V gene are LNHDA and SQIVND (reference sequence). The CDR3 DNA reads TGTGCCAGTAGGGGACAGGGGATTGGTCAGCCCCAGCATTTT. Its protein product is CASRGQGIGQPQHF.

This clone was seen a single time. The gene calls are TRBV12-3 or TRBV12-4 and TRBJ2-1; D is ambiguous. The CDR3 is 11 residues long. Trimming pared 6 bases from V and 8 bases from J, leaving 8 bases between. CDR3 sequence (DNA): TGTGCCAGCAGCCCCCAGGATGAGCAGTTCTTC. Protein sequence: CASSPQDEQFF.

The chain links TRBV6-5 to TRBJ2-3; D perhaps matches TRBD2 (6 bases). The CDR3 totals 12 residues. Trimming removed 11 bases from V and 6 bases from J, with 15 bases in between. CDR1 MNHEY and CDR2 SVGAGI come from the germline V gene. CDR3 bases: TGTGCCGCCCGGGACTCCGGGGATACGCAGTATTTT. The encoded protein is CAARDSGDTQYF.

DNA for the CDR3: TGTGCCAGCAAGCGAGGGAGCAAGACCCAGTACTTC. As protein: CASKRGSKTQYF. This chain uses TRBV12-3 or TRBV12-4 with TRBJ2-5, with D possibly TRBD2 on 5 matching bases. CDR3 length equals 12 residues. V lost 7 bases to trimming and J lost 6 bases, with 12 bases between them.

This chain connects TRBV19 to TRBJ1-5; D may be TRBD1 (6 bases). Trimming removed 5 bases from V and 4 bases from J, with 12 bases in between. In germline, CDR1 is LNHDA, CDR2 SQIVND (reference sequence). This CDR3 spans 14 amino acids. As DNA, the CDR3 is TGTGCCAGTAGTGCGTCCACAGGGAATCAGCCCCAGCATTTT. This sequence encodes CASSASTGNQPQHF.

CDR3 region: CASNGGSSYEQYF. The CDR3 region has the DNA TGTGCCAGCAATGGAGGGTCCTCCTACGAGCAGTACTTC. The chain has TRBV2 and TRBJ2-7; D perhaps matches TRBD2 (6 bases). Germline CDR1 and CDR2: SNHLY and FYNNEI. Trimming removed 7 bases at V and 0 bases at J, with 10 bases between. This CDR3 has 13 amino acids.

The chain has TRBV10-3 and TRBJ1-6; D is possibly TRBD1 (6 bases). Trimming took 3 bases from V and 7 from J, leaving 13 bases between them. This CDR3 contains 15 residues. Per the germline V gene, CDR1 is ENHRY and CDR2 is SYGVKD. In DNA form, the CDR3 reads TGTGCCATCAGTGAATCACAGGGAACCAATTCACCCCTCCACTTT. This gives the protein CAISESQGTNSPLHF.

The rearrangement joins TRBV7-9 to TRBJ2-7; unclear D gene. Germline CDR1 reads SEHNR; CDR2 reads FQNEAQ (reference sequence). V gave up 4 bases and J gave up 0 bases, with 10 bases separating them. This CDR3 region has 14 residues. The CDR3, as DNA: TGTGCCAGCAGCTCCTCCCTCAGCTCCTACGAGCAGTACTTC. It translates to CASSSSLSSYEQYF.

This sequence joins TRBV6-5 and TRBJ2-3; TRBD1 aligns across 7 bases. The CDR3 contains 14 residues. Germline V CDR1 and CDR2: MNHEY, SVGAGI. V trimming: 6 bases; J trimming: 7 bases; junction bases outside the gene matches: 10. CDR3 region: CASRQAGGIYTQYF. Here the CDR3 DNA reads TGTGCCAGCAGACAGGCAGGGGGTATCTATACGCAGTATTTT.

The chain links TRBV28 to TRBJ1-3, with D unclear. CDR3 length: 15 residues. Trimming removed 6 bases from V and 0 bases from J, with 12 bases in between. Germline-derived CDR1 and CDR2 are MDHEN and SYDVKM. The chain's CDR3 is CASSLPGVSGNTIYF. In DNA form, the CDR3 reads TGTGCCAGCAGCCTCCCCGGGGTCTCTGGAAACACCATATATTTT.

The genes are TRBV28 and TRBJ1-1; D remains unclear. Germline loops: CDR1 MDHEN, CDR2 SYDVKM. Trimming cost V 4 bases and J 4 bases, with 4 bases left between them. This CDR3 is 11 amino acids long. The CDR3 DNA is TGTGCCAGCAGTTCCGGCACTGAAGCTTTCTTT. Amino acid sequence: CASSSGTEAFF.

The CDR3 reads CASSLSRVQTGDTQYF. As DNA, the CDR3 is TGCGCCAGCAGCTTGAGCCGGGTTCAAACAGGAGATACGCAGTATTTT. This chain links TRBV5-1 with TRBJ2-3, with D tentatively TRBD1 (5 bases). CDR1 and CDR2 (germline): SGHRS, YFSETQ. The CDR3 loop spans 16 amino acids. Trimming took off 1 base at V and 5 bases at J, with 17 bases between the two ends.

The genes are TRBV6-5 and TRBJ1-1; 11 nucleotides align to TRBD1. This CDR3 comprises 15 residues. The J segment lost 6 bases and the V segment lost 5 bases, leaving 8 bases of the junction unmatched. CDR1 is MNHEY and CDR2 is SVGAGI in the germline V gene. The CDR3: CASSISPGQGAEAFF. CDR3 bases: TGTGCCAGCAGTATTTCACCGGGACAGGGGGCTGAAGCTTTCTTT.

This chain joins TRBV6-4 and TRBJ2-2, with 10 nucleotides matching TRBD2. J gave up 6 bases and V 4 bases, and 2 bases lay outside the gene matches. CDR1 and CDR2 from the germline V gene are MRHNA and SNTAGT. This CDR3 is 14 amino acids long. CDR3 coding DNA: TGTGCCAGCAGTGTGACTAGCGGGTCCGGGGAGCTGTTTTTT. Its translation: CASSVTSGSGELFF.

This clone came up a few times. The V and J genes are TRBV28 and TRBJ1-2; 8 nucleotides match TRBD1. Germline assignment: CDR1 MDHEN and CDR2 SYDVKM. CDR3 length equals 16 residues. V lost 3 bases and J lost 4; bases outside the gene matches: 10. CDR3 nucleotide sequence: TGTGCCAGCAGTTTGGGATCGACAGGGGTCGGCTATGGCTACACCTTC. It translates to CASSLGSTGVGYGYTF.

This chain joins TRBV9 and TRBJ1-2, with 9 bases fitting TRBD1. This CDR3 is 15 amino acids long. Germline CDR1 and CDR2: SGDLS and YYNGEE. After removal of 3 bases from V and 6 bases from J, the junction contained 9 bases not matched to a gene. The CDR3, as DNA: TGTGCCAGCAGCGATATATGGACAGGGGCCAATGGCTACACCTTC. It encodes CASSDIWTGANGYTF.

The chain is built from TRBV2 and TRBJ1-6, with D possibly matching TRBD1 (6 bases). Germline V CDR1 and CDR2: SNHLY, FYNNEI. Trimming shortened V by 6 bases and J by 8 bases, and 14 bases separated the two germline ends. The CDR3 extends over 14 amino acids. The CDR3 reads CASSAGVSYSPLHF. The CDR3 region has the DNA TGTGCCAGCAGCGCAGGGGTCTCTTATTCACCCCTCCACTTT.

This clone was detected a few times. V and J are TRBV28 and TRBJ1-6; no clear D gene. V dropped 8 bases and J dropped 9 bases, with 11 bases sitting between them. The CDR3 length is 12 residues. Germline CDR1 and CDR2: MDHEN and SYDVKM. The CDR3 region is CASLSTGSPLHF. The CDR3 coding sequence is TGTGCCAGCTTATCGACGGGTTCACCCCTCCACTTT.

V and J are TRBV5-4 and TRBJ2-7, with D maybe TRBD1 (7 bases). CDR3 size: 15 residues. The V end lost 1 base, the J end lost 4 bases, and 15 bases lay between the germline ends. Per the germline V gene, CDR1 is SGHNT and CDR2 is YYREEE (reference sequence). CDR3 sequence reads: CASSLNLAGGYEQYF. For the CDR3, the DNA is TGTGCCAGCAGCTTGAATCTGGCAGGGGGGTACGAGCAGTACTTC.

As concerns this clone: At one end the junction does not follow the germline gene, possibly because of a read error. This chain connects TRBV5-4 to TRBJ2-7, with a possible D match to TRBD1 (6 bases). The length of the CDR3 is 11 residues. Germline V CDR1 and CDR2: SGHNT, YYREEE (reference sequence). The CDR3 region is CASSLLVQGNF. The CDR3 DNA follows: TGTGCCAGCAGCCTCCTTGTACAGGGAAACTTC.